This TCR beta chain was identified in a study of T-cell memory formation after mild COVID-19. Germline V lookup: CDR1 LGHDT, CDR2 YNNKEL (reference sequence). There are 14 residues in the CDR3. Between the trimmed V and J ends, which lost 3 bases and 4 bases, there was a span of 12 bases. TCRdb re-analysed the 5' RACE reads in MiXCR, keeping a single row per CDR3 protein. There are about 110,000 distinct CDR3 sequences in the sample; over 15% occur only once, and roughly 6% lies in the top ten. This chain links TRBV3-1 with TRBJ1-1; maybe TRBD1 (5 bases). The material sequenced was PBMCs or a T cell subset sorted from them (not recorded which). The receptor's source is a young man who had mild COVID-19 (a few samples of this study predate the infection). Cell type and time point are not known. CDR3 nucleotide sequence: TGTGCCAGCAGCCAGGGGGGGGGGAGCACTGAAGCTTTCTTT. It specifies CASSQGGGSTEAFF.